These 20 T cell receptor beta chains were sequenced from one sample in a study of CD8+ T cells in alopecia areata (dated by TCRdb to 2017 to 2018). Library preparation employed the immunoSEQ multiplex PCR assay. To provide template for TCR sequencing, every sample had RNA extracted and reverse transcribed into cDNA. TCRdb obtained this table from immuneACCESS and retained in-frame rearrangements with V and J assigned. These tables miss some clones; where compared with another copy, unresolved V genes account for less than half of the shortfall, and the remainder is unexplained. This sample holds tens of thousands of clones; almost 97% were observed only once. The ten most abundant clones make up 20% to 30% of the sample. Explained via the paper, the time point label denotes: baseline before oral tofacitinib. Sequenced material: CD8+ T cells sorted from blood, taken at week 0. These receptors came from a human donor with alopecia areata.

This clone was seen a few times. The J gene is TRBJ1-6, the V gene TRBV2, with D tentatively TRBD1 (5 bases). The ends were cut back, 7 bases at V and 10 bases at J, with 20 bases in the middle. From germline, CDR1 is SNHLY and CDR2 FYNNEI. CDR3 length equals 15 residues. This chain's CDR3 is CASNERQGTDSPLHF. In nucleotides, the CDR3 is TGTGCCAGCAATGAGAGGCAGGGTACGGACTCACCCCTCCACTTT.

CDR3 sequence reads: CASSHQKREGGYGYTF. CDR3 coding DNA: TGTGCCAGCAGCCATCAGAAACGCGAGGGAGGCTATGGCTACACCTTC. This chain connects TRBV7-9 to TRBJ1-2; D unresolved. Per the germline V gene, CDR1 is SEHNR and CDR2 is FQNEAQ (reference sequence). V lost 5 bases to trimming and J lost 4 bases, with 20 bases between them. The CDR3 is 16 amino acids.

V is TRBV6-6 and J is TRBJ2-5, with D uncertain. The CDR3 spans 13 residues. CDR1 is MNHNY and CDR2 is SVGAGI in the germline V gene (reference sequence). The V and J ends lost 7 bases and 5 bases respectively, with 14 bases between them. The CDR3 nucleotides read TGTGCCAGCACCACCAAGGGCTGGGAGACCCAGTACTTC. The encoded protein is CASTTKGWETQYF.

The chain couples TRBV15 to TRBJ2-2, with D possibly being TRBD2 (7 bases). The V gene lost 0 bases and the J gene lost 9 bases, with 14 bases spanning the gap. Germline V gene data show CDR1 as LNHNV and CDR2 as YYDKDF (reference sequence). This CDR3 region has 15 residues. The CDR3 spells CATSRDRGAVRELFF. CDR3 in DNA: TGTGCCACCAGCAGAGATCGGGGGGCAGTCCGGGAGCTGTTTTTT. Looking up the rest from reference TRBV15 and TRBJ2-2 gives the full variable domain: DAMVIQNPRYQVTQFGKPVTLSCSQTLNHNVMYWYQQKSSQAPKLLFHYYDKDFNNEADTPDNFQSRRPNTSFCFLDIRSPGLGDTAMYLCATSRDRGAVRELFFGEGSRLTVL.

The chain links TRBV27 to TRBJ2-3; the D is unclear. The CDR3 sequence is 15 residues long. The V gene lost 2 bases and the J gene lost 0 bases, with 9 bases spanning the gap. The V gene's germline CDR1 is MNHEY and CDR2 SMNVEV (reference sequence). This CDR3 is CASSLASSSTDTQYF. CDR3 DNA sequence: TGTGCCAGCAGTTTAGCTTCTTCTAGCACAGATACGCAGTATTTT.

A single count supports this clone. This chain connects TRBV5-5 to TRBJ2-2; 12 bases fit TRBD2. Germline V gene sequence: CDR1 SGHKS, CDR2 YYEKEE (reference sequence). J lost 4 bases, V lost 1 base, and 8 bases had no gene match. The CDR3 loop spans 18 amino acids. CDR3 DNA: TGTGCCAGCAGCTTGCAGCTAGCGGGGGGGCCGGGCACCGGGGAGCTGTTTTTT. Translation: CASSLQLAGGPGTGELFF.

The V call is TRBV29-1, the J call TRBJ2-7; D possibly uses TRBD1 or TRBD2 (5 bases each). Germline loops: CDR1 SQVTM, CDR2 ANQGSEA. The length of the CDR3 is 11 residues. V was cut by 4 bases and J by 4 bases, with 8 bases left in between. The CDR3 protein is CSVAEGYEQYF. The CDR3 DNA reads TGCAGCGTTGCCGAGGGGTACGAGCAGTACTTC.

The chain employs TRBV7-9 and TRBJ2-5, with D perhaps assigned TRBD1 or TRBD2 (5 bases each). The V end was cut by 5 bases, the J end by 5 bases, with 18 bases between. The CDR3 contains 15 residues. Per germline, CDR1 SEHNR and CDR2 FQNEAQ (reference sequence). The CDR3 is CASSQGVGELETQYF. The DNA for the CDR3 is TGTGCCAGCAGCCAAGGGGTCGGGGAGTTGGAGACCCAGTACTTC.

The chain carries TRBV4-1 and TRBJ2-7; D perhaps matches TRBD1 (5 bases). Germline lookup yields CDR1 MGHRA and CDR2 YSYEKL. V was shortened by 0 bases and J by 2 bases, with 11 bases between the two germline ends. The CDR3 loop spans 15 amino acids. CDR3 bases: TGCGCCAGCAGCCAAGATAAAGGGGCCCCCTACGAGCAGTACTTC. Amino acid sequence: CASSQDKGAPYEQYF.

This sequence joins TRBV5-1 and TRBJ1-2; D perhaps matches TRBD1 (6 bases). This CDR3 is 13 amino acids long. Per germline, CDR1 SGHRS and CDR2 YFSETQ. Trimming stripped 1 base from V and 6 bases from J, with 10 bases between. The CDR3 region has the DNA TGCGCCAGCAGCTTGACAGGGACGGATGGCTACACCTTC. It codes for CASSLTGTDGYTF.

The chain uses TRBV7-9 and TRBJ2-7; 12 bases line up with TRBD1. Per the germline V gene, CDR1 is SEHNR and CDR2 is FQNEAQ (reference sequence). V trimming: 3 bases; J trimming: 5 bases; junction bases outside the gene matches: 5. The CDR3 length is 15 residues. In DNA form, the CDR3 reads TGTGCCAGCAGCTTTTCCGGGACAGGGGGCCACGAGCAGTACTTC. This sequence encodes CASSFSGTGGHEQYF.

Points on this clone: The junction departs from germline at one end; a sequencing error may be responsible. CDR3 residues: CASSPGQNSYNEQFF. The CDR3 coding sequence is TGTGCCAGCAGCCCGGGACAAAACTCCTACAATGAGCAGTTCTTC. The chain combines TRBV10-2 with TRBJ2-1; a weak D match, TRBD1 (6 bases). CDR1 WSHSY and CDR2 SAAADI come from the germline V gene. This CDR3 region has 15 residues.

The V gene is TRBV6-5, the J gene TRBJ2-7; D is ambiguous. CDR3 size: 15 residues. The germline CDR1 and CDR2 sequences are MNHEY and SVGAGI. Trimming took 4 bases from V and 0 from J, leaving 13 bases between them. CDR3: CASSSLNLPSYEQYF. The CDR3 nucleotides are TGTGCCAGCAGTTCGTTGAACTTGCCCTCCTACGAGCAGTACTTC.

The J gene is TRBJ2-7, the V gene TRBV7-2; 12 positions match TRBD2. This CDR3 contains 14 residues. CDR1 is SGHTA and CDR2 is FQGNSA in the germline V gene. Losses at the gene ends were 4 bases for V and 4 bases for J; bases not matched to a gene: 2. CDR3 loop: CASSSGLAGYEQYF. DNA of the CDR3: TGTGCCAGCAGCTCAGGACTAGCGGGGTACGAGCAGTACTTC.

The gene calls are TRBV2 and TRBJ2-7; possible D gene TRBD2, 6 bases. This CDR3 region has 15 residues. Germline CDR1 is SNHLY and CDR2 is FYNNEI. V dropped 1 base and J dropped 2 bases, with 12 bases sitting between them. CDR3 DNA: TGTGCCAGCAGTGAAGTTGATAGCGGAACCTACGAGCAGTACTTC. Its translation: CASSEVDSGTYEQYF.

V and J are TRBV6-5 and TRBJ1-2; 8 bases map to TRBD1. Per germline, CDR1 MNHEY and CDR2 SVGAGI. V trimming: 4 bases; J trimming: 7 bases; junction bases outside the gene matches: 14. This CDR3 spans 16 amino acids. CDR3 loop: CASSSSKTGAERGYTF. In nucleotides, the CDR3 is TGTGCCAGCAGTTCCTCAAAGACAGGGGCGGAGCGTGGCTACACCTTC.

The chain recombines TRBV13 with TRBJ2-2; D may be TRBD2 (5 bases). The germline V and J ends were trimmed by 1 base and 1 base, with 10 bases remaining between them. CDR1 and CDR2 (germline): PRHDT, FYEKMQ (reference sequence). The CDR3 length is 16 residues. CDR3 in DNA: TGTGCCAGCAGCTTAGTGGCAGGAGGGAACACCGGGGAGCTGTTTTTT. It yields the protein CASSLVAGGNTGELFF. The full variable domain, rest sourced from reference TRBV13 and TRBJ2-2, is AAGVIQSPRHLIKEKRETATLKCYPIPRHDTVYWYQQGPGQDPQFLISFYEKMQSDKGSIPDRFSAQQFSDYHSELNMSSLELGDSALYFCASSLVAGGNTGELFFGEGSRLTVL.

The chain has TRBV5-1 and TRBJ2-7, with 8 nucleotides matching TRBD2. V lost 2 bases and J lost 7; bases outside the gene matches: 8. There are 14 residues in the CDR3. Germline CDR1 reads SGHRS; CDR2 reads YFSETQ. The CDR3 reads CASSFVAGGGEQYF. CDR3 DNA sequence: TGCGCCAGCAGCTTTGTCGCGGGGGGTGGAGAGCAGTACTTC.

V usage is TRBV4-2 and J usage is TRBJ2-7, with D possibly being TRBD1 (6 bases). The CDR3 runs to 16 residues. CDR1 and CDR2 (germline): LGHNA, YNFKEQ. V shed 0 bases and J shed 0 bases, with 12 bases lying between them. The CDR3 region is CASSQEAQGSSYEQYF. Here the CDR3 DNA reads TGTGCCAGCAGCCAAGAAGCGCAGGGGAGCTCCTACGAGCAGTACTTC.

This clone showed up just a few times. This chain uses TRBV15 with TRBJ2-1; TRBD2 is a possible D gene (6 bases). The CDR3 sequence is 18 residues long. The V and J ends lost 1 base and 4 bases respectively, with 20 bases between them. Germline loops: CDR1 LNHNV, CDR2 YYDKDF (reference sequence). In DNA, the CDR3 is TGTGCCACCAGCAGAGGACCCCGGTTTATTAGCGGATACAATGAGCAGTTCTTC. Amino acids: CATSRGPRFISGYNEQFF.